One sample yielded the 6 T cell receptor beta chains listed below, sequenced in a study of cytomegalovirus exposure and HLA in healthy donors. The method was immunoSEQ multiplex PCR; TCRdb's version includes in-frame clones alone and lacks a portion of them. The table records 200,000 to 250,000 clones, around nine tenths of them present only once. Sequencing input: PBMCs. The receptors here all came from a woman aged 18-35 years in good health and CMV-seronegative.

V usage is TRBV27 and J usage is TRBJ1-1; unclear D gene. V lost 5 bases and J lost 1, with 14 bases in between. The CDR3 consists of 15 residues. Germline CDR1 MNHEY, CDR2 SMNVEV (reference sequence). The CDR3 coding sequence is TGTGCCAGCAGTCTCCACAAGAACGCGAACACTGAAGCTTTCTTT. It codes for CASSLHKNANTEAFF.

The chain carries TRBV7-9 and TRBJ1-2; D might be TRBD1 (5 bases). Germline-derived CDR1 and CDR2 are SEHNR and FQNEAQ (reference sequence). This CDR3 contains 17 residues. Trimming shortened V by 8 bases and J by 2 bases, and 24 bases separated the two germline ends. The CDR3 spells CASRPSLGAIPNYGYTF. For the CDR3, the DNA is TGTGCCAGCCGGCCGTCATTAGGGGCGATTCCGAACTATGGCTACACCTTC. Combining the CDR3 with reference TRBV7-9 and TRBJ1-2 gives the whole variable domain DTGVSQNPRHKITKRGQNVTFRCDPISEHNRLYWYRQTLGQGPEFLTYFQNEAQLEKSRLLSDRFSAERPKGSFSTLEIQRTEQGDSAMYLCASRPSLGAIPNYGYTFGSGTRLTVV.

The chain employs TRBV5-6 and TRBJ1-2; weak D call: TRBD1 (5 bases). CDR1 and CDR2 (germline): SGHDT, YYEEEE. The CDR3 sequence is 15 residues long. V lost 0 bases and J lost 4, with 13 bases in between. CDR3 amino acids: CASSLGLRALYGYTF. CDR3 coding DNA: TGTGCCAGCAGCTTGGGCCTCAGGGCCCTCTATGGCTACACCTTC. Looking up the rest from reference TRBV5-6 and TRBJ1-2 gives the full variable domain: DAGVTQSPTHLIKTRGQQVTLRCSPKSGHDTVSWYQQALGQGPQFIFQYYEEEERQRGNFPDRFSGHQFPNYSSELNVNALLLGDSALYLCASSLGLRALYGYTFGSGTRLTVV.

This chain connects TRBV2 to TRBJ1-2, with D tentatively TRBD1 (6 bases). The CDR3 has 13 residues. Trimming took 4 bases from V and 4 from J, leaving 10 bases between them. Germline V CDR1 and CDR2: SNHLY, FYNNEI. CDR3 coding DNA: TGTGCCAGCAGTGGGGGGCAGTTCTATGGCTACACCTTC. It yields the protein CASSGGQFYGYTF.

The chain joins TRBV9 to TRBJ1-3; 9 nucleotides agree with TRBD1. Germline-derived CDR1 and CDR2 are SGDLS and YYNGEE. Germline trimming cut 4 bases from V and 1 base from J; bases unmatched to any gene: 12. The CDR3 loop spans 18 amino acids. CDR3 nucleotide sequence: TGTGCCAGCAGCTACTCACCTCCGGGACAGGGTTCTGGAAACACCATATATTTT. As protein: CASSYSPPGQGSGNTIYF.

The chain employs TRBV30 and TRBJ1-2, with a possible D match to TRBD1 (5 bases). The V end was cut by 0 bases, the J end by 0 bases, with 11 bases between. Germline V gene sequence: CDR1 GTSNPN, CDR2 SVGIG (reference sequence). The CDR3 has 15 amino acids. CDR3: CAWSVLGGTNYGYTF. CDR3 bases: TGTGCCTGGAGTGTACTCGGGGGGACTAACTATGGCTACACCTTC.